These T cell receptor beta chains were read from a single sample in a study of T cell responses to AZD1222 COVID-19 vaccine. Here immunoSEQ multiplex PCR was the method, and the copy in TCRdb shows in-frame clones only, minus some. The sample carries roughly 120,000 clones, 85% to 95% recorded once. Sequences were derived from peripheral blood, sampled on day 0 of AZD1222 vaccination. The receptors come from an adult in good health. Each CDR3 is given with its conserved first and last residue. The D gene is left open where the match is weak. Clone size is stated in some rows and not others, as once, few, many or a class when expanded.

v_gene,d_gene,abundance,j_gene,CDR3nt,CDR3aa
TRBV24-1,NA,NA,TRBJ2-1,TGTGCCACCAGTGATTTGCAGGCCCCGGGGGCCTACAATGAGCAGTTCTTC,CATSDLQAPGAYNEQFF
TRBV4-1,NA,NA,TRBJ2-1,TGCGCCAGCAGCCAAGATCTGAGTAGGACCGCGATGAGGCGAAGGCAGTTCTTC,CASSQDLSRTAMRRRQFF
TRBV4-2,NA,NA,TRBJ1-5,TGTGCCAGCAGCCAAGAGTTGGGGAACAACAATCAGCCCCAGCATTTT,CASSQELGNNNQPQHF
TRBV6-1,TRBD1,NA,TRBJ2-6,TGTGCCAGCAGTGACCCTGGACAGGCCATTGCCTCTGGGGCCAACGTCCTGACTTTC,CASSDPGQAIASGANVLTF
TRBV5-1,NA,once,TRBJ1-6,TGCGCCAGCAGCTTGGAGGGAGGGAATTCACCCCTCCACTTT,CASSLEGGNSPLHF
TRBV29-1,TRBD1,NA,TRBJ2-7,TGCAGCGTTATTGACAGGGCCTACGAGCAGTACTTC,CSVIDRAYEQYF
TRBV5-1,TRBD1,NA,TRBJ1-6,TGCGCCAGCAGCTGGGGACAGGGCGGCTCCTATAATTCACCCCTCCACTTT,CASSWGQGGSYNSPLHF
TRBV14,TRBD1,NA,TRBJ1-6,TGTGCCAGCAGCCAACTAGGGACAGGGCTGAATTCACCCCTCCACTTT,CASSQLGTGLNSPLHF
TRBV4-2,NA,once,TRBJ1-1,TGTGCCAGCAGCCAAGAGACCGGCACTGAAGCTTTCTTT,CASSQETGTEAFF
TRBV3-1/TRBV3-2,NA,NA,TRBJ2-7,TGTGCCAGCAGCCAACTGGGAGTTTACGAGCAGTACTTC,CASSQLGVYEQYF
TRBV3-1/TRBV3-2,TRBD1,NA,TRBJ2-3,TGTGCCAGCAGTGTGACAGGGGGCGGCACAGATACGCAGTATTTT,CASSVTGGGTDTQYF
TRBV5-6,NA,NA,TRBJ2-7,TGTGCCAGCAGGGAGGGTGGGGGCAGGCCCTCTGAGCAGTACTTC,CASREGGGRPSEQYF
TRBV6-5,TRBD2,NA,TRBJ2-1,TGTGCCAGCAGTTTATTAGCGGGGACTGCCTACAATGAGCAGTTCTTC,CASSLLAGTAYNEQFF
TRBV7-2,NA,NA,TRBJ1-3,TGTGCCAGCAGCGTAGGACAGACTCCTGGAAACACCATATATTTT,CASSVGQTPGNTIYF
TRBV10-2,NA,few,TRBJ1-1,TGCGCCAGCAGTGAGGCTAGAGGTTATAGGACTGAAGCTTTCTTT,CASSEARGYRTEAFF
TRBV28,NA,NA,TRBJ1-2,TGTGCCGCAAAAGGAAACTATGGCTACACCTTC,CAAKGNYGYTF
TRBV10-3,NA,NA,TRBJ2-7,TGTGCCATCAGTGAGTCAGAGTCCTACGAGCAGTACTTC,CAISESESYEQYF